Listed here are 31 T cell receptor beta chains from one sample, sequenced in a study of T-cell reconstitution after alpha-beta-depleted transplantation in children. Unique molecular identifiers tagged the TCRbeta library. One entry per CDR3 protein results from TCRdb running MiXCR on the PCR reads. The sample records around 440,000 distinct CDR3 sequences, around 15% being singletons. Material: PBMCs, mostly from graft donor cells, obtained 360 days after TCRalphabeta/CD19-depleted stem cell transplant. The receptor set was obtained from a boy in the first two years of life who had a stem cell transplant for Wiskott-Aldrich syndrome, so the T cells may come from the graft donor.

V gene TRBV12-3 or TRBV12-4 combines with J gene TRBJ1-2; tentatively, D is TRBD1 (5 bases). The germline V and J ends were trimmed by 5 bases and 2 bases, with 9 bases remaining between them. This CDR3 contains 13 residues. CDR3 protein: CASSLRQNYGYTF. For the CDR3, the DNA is TGTGCCAGCAGTCTGCGACAGAACTATGGCTACACCTTC.

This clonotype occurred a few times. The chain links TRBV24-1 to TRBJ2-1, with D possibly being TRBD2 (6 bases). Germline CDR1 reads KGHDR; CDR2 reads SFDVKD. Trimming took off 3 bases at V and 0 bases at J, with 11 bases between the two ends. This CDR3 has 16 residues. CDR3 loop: CATSDPKAGSYNEQFF. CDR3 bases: TGTGCCACCAGTGATCCGAAAGCGGGCTCCTACAATGAGCAGTTCTTC.

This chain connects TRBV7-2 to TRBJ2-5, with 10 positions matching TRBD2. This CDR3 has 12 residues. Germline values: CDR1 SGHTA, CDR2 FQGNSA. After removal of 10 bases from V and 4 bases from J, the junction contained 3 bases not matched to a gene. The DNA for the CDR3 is TGTGCCATCGGGACTAGCGCAGAGACCCAGTACTTC. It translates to CAIGTSAETQYF.

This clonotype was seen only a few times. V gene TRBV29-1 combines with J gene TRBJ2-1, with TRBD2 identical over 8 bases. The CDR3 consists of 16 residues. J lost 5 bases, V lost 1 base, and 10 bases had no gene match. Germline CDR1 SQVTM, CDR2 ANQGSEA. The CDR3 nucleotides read TGCAGCGTTGAAGGCGCCAGCGGGAGCTACCACAATGAGCAGTTCTTC. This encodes CSVEGASGSYHNEQFF.

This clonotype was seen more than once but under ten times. The CDR3 DNA follows: TGTGCCAGCAGTTACCTGGGTAAAGATCAGCCCCAGCATTTT. This gives the protein CASSYLGKDQPQHF. The V gene is TRBV6-5, the J gene TRBJ1-5; no firm D call. This CDR3 has 14 amino acids. The V and J ends lost 2 bases and 5 bases respectively, with 10 bases between them. The germline V gene encodes CDR1 MNHEY and CDR2 SVGAGI.

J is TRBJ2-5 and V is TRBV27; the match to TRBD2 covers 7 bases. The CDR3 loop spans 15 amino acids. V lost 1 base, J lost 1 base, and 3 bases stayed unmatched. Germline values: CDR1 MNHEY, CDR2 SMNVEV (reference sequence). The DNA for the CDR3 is TGTGCCAGCAGTTTATGGGGGGGTGGCCAAGAGACCCAGTACTTC. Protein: CASSLWGGGQETQYF.

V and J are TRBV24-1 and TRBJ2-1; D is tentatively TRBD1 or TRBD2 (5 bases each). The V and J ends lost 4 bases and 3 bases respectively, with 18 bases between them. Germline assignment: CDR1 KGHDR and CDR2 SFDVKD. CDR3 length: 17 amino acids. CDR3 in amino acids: CATSDPGRSYHYNEQFF. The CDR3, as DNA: TGTGCCACCAGTGACCCGGGACGGTCCTATCACTACAATGAGCAGTTCTTC.

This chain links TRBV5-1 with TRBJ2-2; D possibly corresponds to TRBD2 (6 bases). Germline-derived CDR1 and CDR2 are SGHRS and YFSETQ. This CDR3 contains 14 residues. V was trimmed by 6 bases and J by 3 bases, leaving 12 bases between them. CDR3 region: CASTGTEHTGELFF. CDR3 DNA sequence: TGCGCCAGCACCGGGACTGAGCACACCGGGGAGCTGTTTTTT.

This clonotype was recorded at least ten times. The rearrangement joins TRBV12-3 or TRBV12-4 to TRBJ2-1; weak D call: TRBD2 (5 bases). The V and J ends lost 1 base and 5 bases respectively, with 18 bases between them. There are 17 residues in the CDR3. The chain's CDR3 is CASSLGTSFYLNNEQFF. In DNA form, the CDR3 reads TGTGCCAGCAGTTTAGGCACTAGTTTTTACCTAAACAATGAGCAGTTCTTC.

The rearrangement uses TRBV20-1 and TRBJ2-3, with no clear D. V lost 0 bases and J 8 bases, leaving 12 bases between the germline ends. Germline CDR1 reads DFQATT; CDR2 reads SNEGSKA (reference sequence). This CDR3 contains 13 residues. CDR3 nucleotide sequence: TGCAGTGCTAGAGATTGGTTAATAGTTACGCAGTATTTT. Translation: CSARDWLIVTQYF.

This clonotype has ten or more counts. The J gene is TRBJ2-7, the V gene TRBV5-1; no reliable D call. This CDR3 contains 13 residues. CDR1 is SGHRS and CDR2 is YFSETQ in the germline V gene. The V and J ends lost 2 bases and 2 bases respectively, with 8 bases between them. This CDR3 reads CASSLEAPYEQYF. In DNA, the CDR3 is TGCGCCAGCAGCTTAGAGGCCCCCTACGAGCAGTACTTC.

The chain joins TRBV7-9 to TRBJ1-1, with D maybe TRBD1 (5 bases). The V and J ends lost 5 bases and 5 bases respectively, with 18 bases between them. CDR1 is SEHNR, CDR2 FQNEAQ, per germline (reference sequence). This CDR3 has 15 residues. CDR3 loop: CASSRRGGRTTEAFF. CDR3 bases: TGTGCCAGCAGCCGCCGGGGCGGACGAACAACTGAAGCTTTCTTT. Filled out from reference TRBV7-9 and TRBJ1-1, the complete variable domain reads DTGVSQNPRHKITKRGQNVTFRCDPISEHNRLYWYRQTLGQGPEFLTYFQNEAQLEKSRLLSDRFSAERPKGSFSTLEIQRTEQGDSAMYLCASSRRGGRTTEAFFGQGTRLTVV.

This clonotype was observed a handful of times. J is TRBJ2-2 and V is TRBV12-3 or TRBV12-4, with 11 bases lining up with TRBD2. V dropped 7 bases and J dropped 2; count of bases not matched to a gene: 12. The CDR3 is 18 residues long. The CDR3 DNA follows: TGTGCCAGCACCTCTTCCATAGGACTAGCGGGTAACACCGGGGAGCTGTTTTTT. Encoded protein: CASTSSIGLAGNTGELFF.

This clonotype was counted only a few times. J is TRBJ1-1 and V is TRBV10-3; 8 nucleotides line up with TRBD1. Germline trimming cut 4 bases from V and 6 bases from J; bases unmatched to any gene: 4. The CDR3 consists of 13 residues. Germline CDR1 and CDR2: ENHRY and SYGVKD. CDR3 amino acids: CAISVTGVAEAFF. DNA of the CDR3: TGTGCCATCAGTGTGACAGGGGTTGCTGAAGCTTTCTTT.

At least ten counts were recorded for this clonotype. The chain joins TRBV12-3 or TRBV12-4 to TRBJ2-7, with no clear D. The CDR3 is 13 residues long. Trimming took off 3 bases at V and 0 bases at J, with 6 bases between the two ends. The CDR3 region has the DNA TGTGCCAGCAGTTTGGGGTTCTCCTACGAGCAGTACTTC. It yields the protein CASSLGFSYEQYF.

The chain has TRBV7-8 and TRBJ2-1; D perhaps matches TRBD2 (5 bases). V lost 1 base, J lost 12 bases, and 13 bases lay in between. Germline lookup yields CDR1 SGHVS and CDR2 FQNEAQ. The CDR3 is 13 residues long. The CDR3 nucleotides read TGTGCCAGCAGCTTAGACGATACTAGGAGGCAGTTCTTC. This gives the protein CASSLDDTRRQFF.

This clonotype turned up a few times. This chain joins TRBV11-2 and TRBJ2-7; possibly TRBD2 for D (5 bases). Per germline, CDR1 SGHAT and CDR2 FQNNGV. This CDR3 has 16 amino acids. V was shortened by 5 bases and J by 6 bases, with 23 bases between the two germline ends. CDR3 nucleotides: TGTGCCAGCAGCCCCAGGAGGATGGTTATATACTCCGAGCAGTACTTC. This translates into CASSPRRMVIYSEQYF.

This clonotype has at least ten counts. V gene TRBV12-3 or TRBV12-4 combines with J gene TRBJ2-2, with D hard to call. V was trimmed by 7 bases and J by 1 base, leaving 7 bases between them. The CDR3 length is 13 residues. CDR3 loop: CASIKWNTGELFF. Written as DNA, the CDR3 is TGTGCCAGCATAAAATGGAACACCGGGGAGCTGTTTTTT.

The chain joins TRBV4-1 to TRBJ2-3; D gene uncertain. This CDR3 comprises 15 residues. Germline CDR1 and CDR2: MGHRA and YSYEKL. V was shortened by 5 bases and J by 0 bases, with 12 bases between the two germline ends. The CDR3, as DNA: TGCGCCAGCAGCGCCGACACTCCCAGCACAGATACGCAGTATTTT. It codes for CASSADTPSTDTQYF.

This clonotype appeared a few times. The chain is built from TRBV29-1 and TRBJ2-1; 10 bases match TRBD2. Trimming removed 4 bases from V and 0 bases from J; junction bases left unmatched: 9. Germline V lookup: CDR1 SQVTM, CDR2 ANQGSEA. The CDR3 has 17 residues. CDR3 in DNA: TGCAGCGTTGGCCTAGCGGGAGAGGAGGGCTCCTACAATGAGCAGTTCTTC. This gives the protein CSVGLAGEEGSYNEQFF.

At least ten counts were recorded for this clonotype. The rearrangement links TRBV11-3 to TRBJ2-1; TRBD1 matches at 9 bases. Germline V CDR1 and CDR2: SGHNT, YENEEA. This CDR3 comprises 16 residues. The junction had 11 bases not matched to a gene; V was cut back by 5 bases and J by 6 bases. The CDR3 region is CASSRNSGTGINEQFF. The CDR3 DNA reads TGTGCCAGCAGCCGAAACTCCGGGACAGGGATCAATGAGCAGTTCTTC.

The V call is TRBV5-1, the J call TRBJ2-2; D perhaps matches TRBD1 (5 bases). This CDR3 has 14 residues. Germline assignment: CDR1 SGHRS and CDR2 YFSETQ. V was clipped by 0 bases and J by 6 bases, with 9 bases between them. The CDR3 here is CASSLAQGSGELFF. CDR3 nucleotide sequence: TGCGCCAGCAGCTTGGCTCAGGGCTCCGGGGAGCTGTTTTTT.

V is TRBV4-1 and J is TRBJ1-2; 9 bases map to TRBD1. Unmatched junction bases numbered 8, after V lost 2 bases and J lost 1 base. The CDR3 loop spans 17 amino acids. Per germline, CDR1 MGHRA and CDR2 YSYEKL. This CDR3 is CASSQPWLTGGNYGYTF. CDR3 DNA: TGCGCCAGCAGCCAACCCTGGTTGACAGGGGGTAACTATGGCTACACCTTC.

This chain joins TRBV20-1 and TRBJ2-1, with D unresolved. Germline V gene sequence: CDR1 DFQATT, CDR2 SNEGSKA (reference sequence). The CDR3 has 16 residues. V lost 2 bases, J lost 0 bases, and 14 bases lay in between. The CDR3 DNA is TGCAGTGCTAGAAGGGCAGTTTTAGGCTCCTACAATGAGCAGTTCTTC. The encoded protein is CSARRAVLGSYNEQFF.

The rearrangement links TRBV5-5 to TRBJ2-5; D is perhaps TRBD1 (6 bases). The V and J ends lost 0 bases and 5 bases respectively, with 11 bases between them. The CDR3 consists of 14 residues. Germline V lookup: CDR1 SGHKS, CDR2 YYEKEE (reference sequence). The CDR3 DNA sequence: TGTGCCAGCAGCTTGGTTCAGGGGTGGGAGACCCAGTACTTC. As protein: CASSLVQGWETQYF. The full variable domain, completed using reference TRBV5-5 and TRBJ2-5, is DAGVTQSPTHLIKTRGQQVTLRCSPISGHKSVSWYQQVLGQGPQFIFQYYEKEERGRGNFPDRFSARQFPNYSSELNVNALLLGDSALYLCASSLVQGWETQYFGPGTRLLVL.

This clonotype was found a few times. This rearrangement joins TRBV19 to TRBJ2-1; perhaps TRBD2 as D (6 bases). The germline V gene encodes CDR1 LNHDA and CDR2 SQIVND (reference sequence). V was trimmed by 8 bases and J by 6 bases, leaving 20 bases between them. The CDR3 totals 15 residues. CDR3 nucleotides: TGTGCCAGTGGGTTGAAGGCGGGGAGTGTCAATGAGCAGTTCTTC. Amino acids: CASGLKAGSVNEQFF.

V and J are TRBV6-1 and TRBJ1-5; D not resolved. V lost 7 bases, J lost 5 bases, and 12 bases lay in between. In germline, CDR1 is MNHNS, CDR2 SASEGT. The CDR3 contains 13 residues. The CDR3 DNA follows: TGTGCCAGCAAGATGGGGAAAGATCAGCCCCAGCATTTT. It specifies CASKMGKDQPQHF.

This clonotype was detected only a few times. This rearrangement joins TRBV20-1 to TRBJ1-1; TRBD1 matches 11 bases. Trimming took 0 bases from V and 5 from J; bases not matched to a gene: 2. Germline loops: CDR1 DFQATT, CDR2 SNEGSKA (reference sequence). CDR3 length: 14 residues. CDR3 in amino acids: CSARDRDRGTEAFF. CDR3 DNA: TGCAGTGCTAGAGATCGGGACAGGGGGACTGAAGCTTTCTTT.

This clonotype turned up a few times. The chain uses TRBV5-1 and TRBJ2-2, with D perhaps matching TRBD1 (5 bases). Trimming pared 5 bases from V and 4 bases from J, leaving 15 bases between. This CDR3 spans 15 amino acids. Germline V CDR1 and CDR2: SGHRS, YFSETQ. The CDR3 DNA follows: TGCGCCAGCAGAGCCCAGGGTGGGCGCACCGGGGAGCTGTTTTTT. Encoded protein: CASRAQGGRTGELFF.

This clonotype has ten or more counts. The CDR3 sequence: CASSQGTVYNEQFF. CDR3 nucleotide sequence: TGTGCCAGCAGCCAAGGGACAGTTTACAATGAGCAGTTCTTC. The chain employs TRBV12-3 or TRBV12-4 and TRBJ2-1, with 7 bases fitting TRBD1. With 6 bases clipped from V and 4 bases from J, the junction kept 6 bases outside the gene matches. This CDR3 contains 14 residues.

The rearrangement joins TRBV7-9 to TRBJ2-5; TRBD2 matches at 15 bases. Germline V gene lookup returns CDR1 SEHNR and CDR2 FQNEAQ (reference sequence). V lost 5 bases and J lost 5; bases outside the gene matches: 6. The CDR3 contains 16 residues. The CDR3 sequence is CASSAGLAGGPETQYF. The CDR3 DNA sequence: TGTGCCAGCAGCGCCGGACTAGCGGGAGGGCCTGAGACCCAGTACTTC.